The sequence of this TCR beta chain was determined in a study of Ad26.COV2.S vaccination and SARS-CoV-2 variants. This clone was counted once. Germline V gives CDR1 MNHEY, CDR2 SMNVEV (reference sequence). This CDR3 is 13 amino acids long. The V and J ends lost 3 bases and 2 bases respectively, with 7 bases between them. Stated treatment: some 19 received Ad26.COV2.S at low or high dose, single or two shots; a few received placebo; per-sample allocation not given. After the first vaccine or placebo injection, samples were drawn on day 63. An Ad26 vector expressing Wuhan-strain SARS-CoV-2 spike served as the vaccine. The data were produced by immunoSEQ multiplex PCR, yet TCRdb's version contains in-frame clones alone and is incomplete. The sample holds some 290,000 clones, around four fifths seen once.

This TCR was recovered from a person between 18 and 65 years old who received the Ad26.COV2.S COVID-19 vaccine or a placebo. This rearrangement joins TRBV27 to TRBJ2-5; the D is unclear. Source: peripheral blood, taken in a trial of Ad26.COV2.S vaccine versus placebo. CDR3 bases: TGTGCCAGCAGTTTCGGCCCTCAAGAGACCCAGTACTTC. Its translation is CASSFGPQETQYF.